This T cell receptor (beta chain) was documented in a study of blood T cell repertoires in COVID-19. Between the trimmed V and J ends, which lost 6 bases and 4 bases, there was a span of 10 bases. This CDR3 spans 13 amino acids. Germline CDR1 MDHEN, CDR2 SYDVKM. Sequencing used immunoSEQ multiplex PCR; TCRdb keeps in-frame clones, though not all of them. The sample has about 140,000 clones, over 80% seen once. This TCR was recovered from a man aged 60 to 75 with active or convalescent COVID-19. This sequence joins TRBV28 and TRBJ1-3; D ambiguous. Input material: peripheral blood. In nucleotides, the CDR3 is TGTGCCAGCAGCCGGTCTGCAGGAAACACCATATATTTT. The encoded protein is CASSRSAGNTIYF.